Each of the 6 T cell receptor beta chains below was sequenced from the same sample in a study of T cells after yellow fever vaccination. TCRdb re-analysed the 5' RACE reads in MiXCR, keeping a single row per CDR3 protein. Altogether just under 600,000 distinct CDR3 sequences are present, approximately 13% being singletons, with the ten largest covering over 13%. This sample comprised PBMCs, obtained on the day of the yellow fever booster vaccination. All receptors come from a man aged 30 to 39 who received the YFV17D yellow fever vaccine.

This clonotype was found a few times. This sequence joins TRBV29-1 and TRBJ2-7; TRBD2 might be the D (5 bases). CDR1 and CDR2 from the germline V gene are SQVTM and ANQGSEA. V was trimmed by 2 bases and J by 12 bases, leaving 14 bases between them. This CDR3 is 11 amino acids long. CDR3 in amino acids: CSVEIGMTSYF. In DNA, the CDR3 is TGCAGCGTTGAAATCGGGATGACTTCGTACTTC.

This clonotype showed up just a few times. The chain couples TRBV5-1 to TRBJ2-7; no definite D call. The CDR3 runs to 14 residues. V was trimmed by 2 bases and J by 0 bases, leaving 9 bases between them. Germline V gene sequence: CDR1 SGHRS, CDR2 YFSETQ. CDR3 region: CASSFQDGSYEQYF. DNA of the CDR3: TGCGCCAGCAGCTTCCAGGACGGCTCCTACGAGCAGTACTTC.

V and J are TRBV30 and TRBJ2-1, with 8 bases matching TRBD2. This CDR3 comprises 16 residues. V was clipped by 3 bases and J by 1 base; unmatched bases: 8. Germline loops: CDR1 GTSNPN, CDR2 SVGIG (reference sequence). CDR3 DNA sequence: TGTGCCTGGAGCCCGGGGGGCGGGAGGTCCTACAATGAGCAGTTCTTC. This encodes CAWSPGGGRSYNEQFF.

In this sample, this clonotype turned up a few times. This chain links TRBV7-2 with TRBJ2-1, with D possibly TRBD2 on 5 matching bases. The CDR3 runs 15 residues. V was clipped by 5 bases and J by 0 bases, with 11 bases between them. Germline V CDR1 and CDR2: SGHTA, FQGNSA. In nucleotides, the CDR3 is TGTGCCAGCAGCACAGCGGTGAGCTCCTACAATGAGCAGTTCTTC. It specifies CASSTAVSSYNEQFF.

There are a few counts of this clonotype. The rearrangement uses TRBV20-1 and TRBJ2-4, with TRBD2 as a possible D gene (6 bases). Germline CDR1 is DFQATT and CDR2 is SNEGSKA (reference sequence). The CDR3 has 15 amino acids. V was cut by 0 bases and J by 7 bases, with 16 bases left in between. The CDR3 protein is CSARDRRGGVNIQYF. The DNA of the CDR3 is TGCAGTGCTAGAGATCGTCGGGGCGGGGTGAACATTCAGTACTTC.

The gene calls are TRBV7-9 and TRBJ1-3, with D perhaps matching TRBD1 (5 bases). CDR3 length: 15 amino acids. Trimming stripped 5 bases from V and 8 bases from J, with 19 bases between. Germline V gene sequence: CDR1 SEHNR, CDR2 FQNEAQ (reference sequence). For the CDR3, the DNA is TGTGCCAGCAGCCCCCCCGGAGGAGGGGTGGACACCATATATTTT. This encodes CASSPPGGGVDTIYF.